The rows below give T cell receptor beta chains drawn from one sample of a study of blood T cell repertoires in COVID-19. Using immunoSEQ multiplex PCR, the repertoire was profiled, and TCRdb retains in-frame clones only, with some absent. The sample has 55,000 or so clones; about 87% are singletons. Input material: peripheral blood. These receptors originate from a man in his sixties with active or convalescent COVID-19. Both conserved end residues are part of each CDR3. D genes are given only for firm matches. Not all rows give a size; the values are once, few, many and, for expanded clones, a class.

CDR3nt	CDR3aa	v_gene	j_gene	abundance	d_gene
TGTGCCAGTAGTCCGCGGACAGGGTTCCCCTATGGCTACACCTTC	CASSPRTGFPYGYTF	TRBV19	TRBJ1-2	-	TRBD1
TGTGCCAGCAGCGTAGTCACTATCGGCGGTGAAGCTTTCTTT	CASSVVTIGGEAFF	TRBV9	TRBJ1-1	-	-
TGTGCCAGCAGCTTGAGTCTCGGACAGGGGGCTAACGAGCAGTACTTC	CASSLSLGQGANEQYF	TRBV5-5	TRBJ2-7	-	TRBD1
TGTGCCACCAGCCAAAACAGGGGTGCCGGGGTCAGTGAGCAGTTCTTC	CATSQNRGAGVSEQFF	TRBV24-1	TRBJ2-1	-	TRBD1
TGTGCCAGCAGCGTAGAGGGGACTAGATACACCGGGGAGCTGTTTTTT	CASSVEGTRYTGELFF	TRBV9	TRBJ2-2	-	TRBD2
TGTGCCAGTACCGACCGGGGAGGCAATCAGCCCCAGCATTTT	CASTDRGGNQPQHF	TRBV19	TRBJ1-5	-	-
TGTGCCAGCCGTGGGGGACTAGCGGGGGGAGTTGAGCAGTTCTTC	CASRGGLAGGVEQFF	TRBV6-6	TRBJ2-1	-	TRBD2
TGTGCCAGCAGTTTTGACAGGGGGCGCTATGGCTACACCTTC	CASSFDRGRYGYTF	TRBV2	TRBJ1-2	-	TRBD1
TGTGCCAGCAGCCAAAAGGGGGAGTACCTCACAGATACGCAGTATTTT	CASSQKGEYLTDTQYF	TRBV21-1	TRBJ2-3	-	-
TGTGCCAGCAGCAGGGTGACAGGGGCGGGGGAAAAACTGTTTTTT	CASSRVTGAGEKLFF	TRBV21-1	TRBJ1-4	-	-
TGCGCCAGCAGCTTGGTGGACAGAAGTTCACCCCTCCACTTT	CASSLVDRSSPLHF	TRBV5-1	TRBJ1-6	once	-
TGTGCCAGCAGCGCGCTAGCAGACACTAGCACAGATACGCAGTATTTT	CASSALADTSTDTQYF	TRBV14	TRBJ2-3	-	-
TGTGCCAGCTCACCGACAGGGGGAAACACTGAAGCTTTCTTT	CASSPTGGNTEAFF	TRBV18	TRBJ1-1	-	TRBD1
TGTGCCAGCCCCCCTGACAGGGGGGAATCCGGGGAGCTGTTTTTT	CASPPDRGESGELFF	TRBV6-5	TRBJ2-2	-	TRBD1
TGTGCCATCAGGACCACAGGGGTGATGAGCGAGCAGTACTTC	CAIRTTGVMSEQYF	TRBV10-3	TRBJ2-7	-	TRBD1
TGTGCCAGCAGCTTACCCGGGACAGGAGGTGGACAGCCCCAGCATTTT	CASSLPGTGGGQPQHF	TRBV7-2	TRBJ1-5	-	TRBD1
TGTGCCAGCAGCCAAGGCTCAGGTTCACCCCTCCACTTT	CASSQGSGSPLHF	TRBV3-1/TRBV3-2	TRBJ1-6	-	-
TGTGCCAGTAGTAACACGGGAGGCAATCAGCCCCAGCATTTT	CASSNTGGNQPQHF	TRBV19	TRBJ1-5	-	-
TGTGCCAGCAGCCTAAGAGTGGGACAGGGGGATGAAAAACTGTTTTTT	CASSLRVGQGDEKLFF	TRBV11-2	TRBJ1-4	-	TRBD1
TGTGCCAGCAGTTACTCCCGGGGGGGGCAGGAGACCCAGTACTTC	CASSYSRGGQETQYF	TRBV6-5	TRBJ2-5	-	TRBD2
TGCAGCGTTTCAGAGGGGGCGGGAGAGACCCAGTACTTC	CSVSEGAGETQYF	TRBV29-1	TRBJ2-5	-	TRBD1
TGTGCCAGCAGTTCCCCCCAGGGGGCGTATGGCTACACCTTC	CASSSPQGAYGYTF	TRBV28	TRBJ1-2	-	TRBD1
TGCGCCAGCAGCTTACAGGATTCTAGCACAGATACGCAGTATTTT	CASSLQDSSTDTQYF	TRBV5-1	TRBJ2-3	once	-
TGTGCCAGCACCGGACAGGGAATTTACGAGCAGTACTTC	CASTGQGIYEQYF	TRBV28	TRBJ2-7	-	TRBD1
TGTGCCAGCAGCTTGCAGGGATCAACTAATGAAAAACTGTTTTTT	CASSLQGSTNEKLFF	TRBV5-6	TRBJ1-4	-	-
TGCGCCAGCAGCCAAGATTGGGGACAGGGAAGGTCACCCCTCCACTTT	CASSQDWGQGRSPLHF	TRBV4-3	TRBJ1-6	once	TRBD1
TGTGCCAGCAGCTTAGCCGGCAGGGACAGGGGTGCAAATGAGCAGTTCTTC	CASSLAGRDRGANEQFF	TRBV7-9	TRBJ2-1	-	TRBD1
TGTGCCAGCTCACCACCGAGCAGCCATGCTAGCGGGACCTACGAGCAGTACTTC	CASSPPSSHASGTYEQYF	TRBV18	TRBJ2-7	-	TRBD2
TGCGCCAGCAGCGCGGGGGACCGAAGAAACATGAACACTGAAGCTTTCTTT	CASSAGDRRNMNTEAFF	TRBV5-1	TRBJ1-1	-	-
TGTGCCAGCAGCCTAGGACAGTATAGCAATCAGCCCCAGCATTTT	CASSLGQYSNQPQHF	TRBV2	TRBJ1-5	-	-
TGTGCCAGCAGCCAAGATAGGGCTAGCGGGGGGGATACCGGGGAGCTGTTTTTT	CASSQDRASGGDTGELFF	TRBV4-2	TRBJ2-2	-	TRBD2
TGCGCCAGCAGCCGTCGGGGGACAGGGGGTAACACCGGGGAGCTGTTTTTT	CASSRRGTGGNTGELFF	TRBV4-1	TRBJ2-2	-	TRBD1
TGTGCCAGCAGCCCTGGTGGAGGGAAGGAGACCCAGTACTTC	CASSPGGGKETQYF	TRBV5-5	TRBJ2-5	-	-
TGTGCCAGCAGTTCTCTAGCTGCGGGGGGGGCCGCTGGGGCCAACGTCCTGACTTTC	CASSSLAAGGAAGANVLTF	TRBV27	TRBJ2-6	-	TRBD2
TGTGCCAGCAGTGTTCGCAAGGGGGACACTGAAGCTTTCTTT	CASSVRKGDTEAFF	TRBV2	TRBJ1-1	-	-
TGTGCCAGCAGCCAAAGCACAGGGAACTATGGCTACACCTTC	CASSQSTGNYGYTF	TRBV7-2	TRBJ1-2	-	-
TGTGCCAGCAGTTTATCTACCGGGACTTTGTATGGCTACACCTTC	CASSLSTGTLYGYTF	TRBV28	TRBJ1-2	-	-
TGTGCCAGCAAGGGACAGGGGTACAACACTGAAGCTTTCTTT	CASKGQGYNTEAFF	TRBV6-5	TRBJ1-1	-	TRBD1
TGTGCCAGCAGTTTATTCAGCGCTAACAATGAGCAGTTCTTC	CASSLFSANNEQFF	TRBV27	TRBJ2-1	-	-
TGTGCCAGCAGCTTCGGGGGGGGGACCAAAGGCTACACCTTC	CASSFGGGTKGYTF	TRBV7-2	TRBJ1-2	-	-
TGTGCCAGTTCTAAGAGGGATGAAAAACTGTTTTTT	CASSKRDEKLFF	TRBV19	TRBJ1-4	-	-
TGTGCCAGCAGCCAAGACCCGGGGTTTGGCTACACCTTC	CASSQDPGFGYTF	TRBV14	TRBJ1-2	-	-